These 23 T cell receptor beta chains originate from one sample sequenced in a study of T cell repertoires in cytomegalovirus infection. These receptors have no identified antigens. One entry per CDR3 protein results from TCRdb running MiXCR on the reads. The table records approximately 110,000 distinct CDR3 sequences, 25% to 30% of them present only once. Here the sequenced sample was CD8+ T cells from cultured PBMCs, taken from culture after CMV antigen stimulation. The receptors were sampled from a human donor in good health (CMV status not recorded). Some clones in this sample may be carry-over from other donors' samples.

The chain joins TRBV20-1 to TRBJ2-2, with D possibly being TRBD1 or TRBD2 (6 bases each). Trimming removed 0 bases at V and 6 bases at J, with 17 bases between. The CDR3 extends over 16 amino acids. Germline CDR1 and CDR2: DFQATT and SNEGSKA (reference sequence). CDR3: CSARDLGGRSSGELFF. The CDR3, as DNA: TGCAGTGCTAGAGATTTGGGGGGCCGATCGTCCGGGGAGCTGTTTTTT.

This clonotype was observed a few times. This chain joins TRBV6-6 and TRBJ1-2; no reliable D call. V was pared by 7 bases and J by 6 bases, with 18 bases between. This CDR3 is 14 amino acids long. The germline gives CDR1 MNHNY, CDR2 SVGAGI (reference sequence). CDR3 residues: CASTQWGEGDGYTF. The CDR3 DNA reads as TGTGCCAGCACCCAATGGGGAGAGGGAGATGGCTACACCTTC.

This clonotype was observed many times. The CDR3 DNA follows: TGTGCCAGCAGCCAAAGCGGACTAGCGGGGGACGAGCAGTACTTC. It is translated as CASSQSGLAGDEQYF. The V gene is TRBV7-3, the J gene TRBJ2-7; TRBD2 agrees at 13 bases. CDR1 SGHTA and CDR2 FQGTGA come from the germline V gene. This CDR3 has 15 residues. V trimming: 5 bases; J trimming: 5 bases; junction bases outside the gene matches: 6.

A few counts support this clonotype. This CDR3 reads CASSWGPGPGDLETQYF. CDR3 in DNA: TGTGCCAGCAGCTGGGGTCCGGGCCCCGGGGATCTAGAGACCCAGTACTTC. The rearrangement uses TRBV7-8 and TRBJ2-5; possibly TRBD2 for D (5 bases). V lost 4 bases, J lost 4 bases, and 22 bases lay in between. Germline CDR1 and CDR2: SGHVS and FQNEAQ. This CDR3 spans 17 amino acids.

Here the CDR3 reads CASTGLPKQETQYF. The CDR3 bases are TGTGCCAGCACGGGACTACCGAAGCAAGAGACCCAGTACTTC. The chain uses TRBV7-9 and TRBJ2-5, with 7 nucleotides matching TRBD2. The V and J ends lost 7 bases and 2 bases, in that order; junction bases with no gene match: 7. CDR1 and CDR2 from the germline V gene are SEHNR and FQNEAQ (reference sequence). The length of the CDR3 is 14 residues.

This clonotype was seen many times. The chain combines TRBV29-1 with TRBJ2-3, with TRBD2 matching over 9 bases. J was trimmed by 6 bases and V by 3 bases; bases with no gene match: 31. This CDR3 is built from 22 residues. Germline V lookup: CDR1 SQVTM, CDR2 ANQGSEA. Here the CDR3 reads CSVDGLAGPRESPRGGLDTQYF. The CDR3 coding sequence is TGCAGCGTTGACGGGCTAGCGGGCCCGCGGGAGAGCCCGCGGGGGGGCCTGGATACGCAGTATTTT.

In its sample, this clonotype was seen many times. This chain uses TRBV7-6 with TRBJ2-1; a possible D gene is TRBD2 (5 bases). Germline CDR1 SGHVS, CDR2 FNYEAQ. V was cut by 5 bases and J by 7 bases, with 9 bases left in between. There are 12 residues in the CDR3. The CDR3: CASSRLWNEQFF. CDR3 nucleotide sequence: TGTGCCAGCAGCCGACTATGGAATGAGCAGTTCTTC.

The genes are TRBV3-1 and TRBJ2-3; 7 bases map to TRBD1. Germline CDR1 is LGHDT and CDR2 is YNNKEL (reference sequence). V lost 5 bases to trimming and J lost 1 base; unmatched junction nucleotides: 6. This CDR3 is 15 amino acids long. The CDR3 is CASSSGTVGTDTQYF. As DNA, the CDR3 is TGTGCCAGCAGCTCCGGGACAGTCGGCACAGATACGCAGTATTTT.

The rearrangement links TRBV5-4 to TRBJ1-2, with TRBD1 matching over 7 bases. The CDR3 length is 13 residues. V was pared by 0 bases and J by 8 bases, with 4 bases of the junction left unmatched. In germline, CDR1 is SGHNT, CDR2 YYREEE (reference sequence). The CDR3 protein is CASSLEAGGGYTF. The CDR3 nucleotides are TGTGCCAGCAGCTTGGAGGCAGGGGGGGGCTACACCTTC.

This clonotype was found a few times. The rearrangement links TRBV27 to TRBJ2-2, with D perhaps given as TRBD1 or TRBD2 (6 bases each). Trimming left V 6 bases short and J 4 bases short, with 12 bases between. The CDR3 runs 14 residues. Germline CDR1 MNHEY, CDR2 SMNVEV (reference sequence). In DNA form, the CDR3 reads TGTGCCAGCAGCTACAGGGAGGTCACCGGGGAGCTGTTTTTT. Protein sequence: CASSYREVTGELFF.

This clonotype has a handful of counts. V is TRBV18 and J is TRBJ1-2, with D uncertain. Looked up from germline, CDR1 is KGHSH and CDR2 is LQKENI. Trimming removed 1 base at V and 6 bases at J, with 9 bases between. CDR3 length equals 13 residues. The CDR3 sequence: CASSPQGVDGYTF. The CDR3 nucleotides are TGTGCCAGCTCACCACAGGGTGTCGATGGCTACACCTTC.

This clonotype came up a few times. The genes are TRBV19 and TRBJ1-2, with unresolved D. The CDR3 extends over 15 amino acids. Germline V gives CDR1 LNHDA, CDR2 SQIVND (reference sequence). V was trimmed by 4 bases and J by 4 bases, leaving 16 bases between them. In nucleotides, the CDR3 is TGTGCCAGTAGTACCTTTGACATCGACCCCTATGGCTACACCTTC. Translating it yields CASSTFDIDPYGYTF.

This clonotype has more than one count but fewer than ten. The chain has TRBV12-3 or TRBV12-4 and TRBJ1-1; possible D gene TRBD1, 6 bases. V was clipped by 4 bases and J by 10 bases, with 13 bases between them. The CDR3 is 12 amino acids. The CDR3 nucleotides are TGTGCCAGCAGTTGGCGACAGGCTTTAGCTTTCTTT. Protein sequence: CASSWRQALAFF.

This clonotype has only a few counts. The chain has TRBV7-9 and TRBJ2-7, with D possibly being TRBD2 (5 bases). CDR1 and CDR2 (germline): SEHNR, FQNEAQ (reference sequence). The V end was cut by 1 base, the J end by 5 bases, with 12 bases between. The CDR3 length is 14 residues. CDR3 sequence: CASSLGGPPNEQYF. In nucleotides, the CDR3 is TGTGCCAGCAGCTTAGGAGGGCCCCCAAACGAGCAGTACTTC.

This clonotype has more than one count but fewer than ten. This chain links TRBV18 with TRBJ2-2; TRBD1 matches at 8 bases. In germline, CDR1 is KGHSH, CDR2 LQKENI. There are 13 residues in the CDR3. V lost 9 bases and J lost 5; bases outside the gene matches: 5. CDR3 sequence: CASSDRVTGELFF. CDR3 coding DNA: TGTGCCAGTTCGGACAGGGTAACCGGGGAGCTGTTTTTT.

This clonotype occurred a few times. The V call is TRBV7-9, the J call TRBJ1-1; possibly TRBD1 for D (5 bases). From germline, CDR1 is SEHNR and CDR2 FQNEAQ (reference sequence). The V end was cut by 3 bases, the J end by 6 bases, with 11 bases between. There are 13 residues in the CDR3. CDR3 protein: CASSLGVEAEAFF. In DNA form, the CDR3 reads TGTGCCAGCAGCTTGGGGGTGGAGGCTGAAGCTTTCTTT.

This clonotype has more than one count but fewer than ten. V and J are TRBV4-1 and TRBJ1-3, with no clear D. Germline CDR1 MGHRA, CDR2 YSYEKL. Deletions cut 0 bases from V and 0 bases from J, with 12 bases between. The CDR3 extends over 17 amino acids. CDR3 in amino acids: CASSQDRRDYSGNTIYF. The CDR3 coding sequence is TGCGCCAGCAGCCAAGATAGGAGGGATTACTCTGGAAACACCATATATTTT.

This clonotype has more than one count but fewer than ten. The chain carries TRBV4-2 and TRBJ2-7; no definite D call. V lost 0 bases and J lost 3, with 9 bases in between. CDR1 is LGHNA, CDR2 YNFKEQ, per germline. The CDR3 loop spans 14 amino acids. For the CDR3, the DNA is TGTGCCAGCAGCCAAGATCCCGGGTTCTACGAGCAGTACTTC. This sequence encodes CASSQDPGFYEQYF.

Ten or more counts support this clonotype. The rearrangement uses TRBV7-8 and TRBJ2-3; the D gene is possibly TRBD2 (5 bases). V lost 5 bases, J lost 1 base, and 10 bases lay in between. The CDR3 is made up of 14 amino acids. Germline V gene data show CDR1 as SGHVS and CDR2 as FQNEAQ. The CDR3 sequence: CASSHLGGTDTQYF. CDR3 DNA: TGTGCCAGCAGCCACTTGGGAGGCACAGATACGCAGTATTTT.

Turning to this clonotype: This may arise from a read error, as a much more abundant clone is one base away. The V and J genes are TRBV6-6 and TRBJ1-1; D gene uncertain. The length of the CDR3 is 11 residues. The V and J ends lost 2 bases and 11 bases respectively, with 9 bases between them. CDR1 and CDR2 (germline): MNHNY, SVGAGI (reference sequence). In nucleotides, the CDR3 is TGTGCCAGCAGTTACAGGGAAAGGGCTTTCTTT. It encodes CASSYRERAFF.

This chain uses TRBV10-2 with TRBJ2-7; no firm D call. Trimming shortened V by 6 bases and J by 4 bases, and 7 bases separated the two germline ends. CDR3 length: 11 residues. Germline CDR1 is WSHSY and CDR2 is SAAADI. The CDR3 sequence is CASRQEYEQYF. The CDR3 DNA sequence: TGCGCCAGCAGACAAGAGTACGAGCAGTACTTC.

The V and J genes are TRBV7-8 and TRBJ1-2, with TRBD1 matching 8 bases. This CDR3 has 16 amino acids. V gave up 5 bases and J gave up 0 bases; unmatched junction bases: 8. CDR1 is SGHVS, CDR2 FQNEAQ, per germline. CDR3 amino acids: CASSGGTGDSNYGYTF. The CDR3, as DNA: TGTGCCAGCAGCGGTGGGACAGGCGACTCTAACTATGGCTACACCTTC.

The chain is built from TRBV27 and TRBJ2-2, with unresolved D. Germline CDR1 and CDR2: MNHEY and SMNVEV (reference sequence). Trimming stripped 5 bases from V and 6 bases from J, with 7 bases between. This CDR3 has 12 residues. The CDR3 DNA sequence: TGTGCCAGCAGTCCTCCCGCCGGGGAGCTGTTTTTT. Its protein product is CASSPPAGELFF.